This T cell receptor beta chain stems from a study of T cell changes during pregnancy in multiple sclerosis. TCRdb's copy holds only in-frame clones and misses some; the assay was immunoSEQ multiplex PCR. The table includes roughly 69,000 clones, about 89% detected once. This material consisted of peripheral blood, taken in the second trimester of pregnancy. This TCR was recovered from a female donor with multiple sclerosis, enrolled in a pregnancy study.

In nucleotides, the CDR3 is TGTGCCAGCAGCGTCAGGGGTCGATTGGGCAAAAACATTCAGTACTTC. It specifies CASSVRGRLGKNIQYF. V usage is TRBV5-5 and J usage is TRBJ2-4; possibly TRBD1 for D (6 bases). V was trimmed by 4 bases and J by 3 bases, leaving 17 bases between them. The CDR3 consists of 16 residues. Germline V lookup: CDR1 SGHKS, CDR2 YYEKEE (reference sequence).